The clone carrying this T cell receptor (beta chain) has more than one count but fewer than ten. Its antigen is as yet unknown. The germline V gene encodes CDR1 SGHDT and CDR2 YYEEEE. The CDR3 loop spans 15 amino acids. The data were taken from a study of cytomegalovirus exposure and HLA in healthy donors. Study-level findings and limits: Later analysis identified a missense DCLRE1C variant that was linked to TCR beta V- and J-gene trimming.

Primers for the PCR totalled 60 Vbeta and 13 Jbeta. Authors' methods: In a later analysis, about 12 million of around 75 million unique beta chains occurred in at least two donors. Here immunoSEQ multiplex PCR was the method, and the copy in TCRdb shows in-frame clones only, minus some. The V and J calls and clone size were taken over from that table, and D and trimming were inferred from the DNA. The data contain about 130,000 clones, roughly 9.6% of them singletons. The sequenced material came from PBMCs. The clonotype was recovered from a woman aged 35 to 49 in good health and CMV-seropositive. This chain uses TRBV5-6 with TRBJ2-3, with D perhaps TRBD2 (6 bases). The J call may not be correct, given that the DNA end is closer to TRBJ2-1. The CDR3 here is CASSLTGVLYNEQFF. The CDR3 DNA is TGTGCCAGCAGCTTAACGGGGGTACTCTACAATGAGCAGTTCTTC.